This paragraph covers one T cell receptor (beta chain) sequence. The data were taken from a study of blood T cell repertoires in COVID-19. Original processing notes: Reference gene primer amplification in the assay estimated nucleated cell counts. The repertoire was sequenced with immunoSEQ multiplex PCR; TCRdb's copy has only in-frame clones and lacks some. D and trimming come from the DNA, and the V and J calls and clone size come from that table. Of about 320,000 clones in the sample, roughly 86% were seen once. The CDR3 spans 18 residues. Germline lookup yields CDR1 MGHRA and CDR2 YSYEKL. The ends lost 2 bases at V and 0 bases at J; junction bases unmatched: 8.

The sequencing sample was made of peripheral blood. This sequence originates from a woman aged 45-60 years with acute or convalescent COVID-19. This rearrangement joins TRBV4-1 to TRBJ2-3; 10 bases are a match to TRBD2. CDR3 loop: CASSQRVVLAGSTDTQYF. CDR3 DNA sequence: TGCGCCAGCAGCCAAAGGGTAGTACTAGCGGGGAGCACAGATACGCAGTATTTT.